What follows is one T cell receptor beta chain and its context. This entry comes from a study of PD-1 blockade in classical Hodgkin lymphoma. CDR3 length equals 13 residues. V trimming: 4 bases; J trimming: 6 bases; junction bases outside the gene matches: 2. From germline, CDR1 is LGHNA and CDR2 YNFKEQ. Documented time point: newly diagnosed, previously untreated cHL patient sample. Thawed PBMCs underwent magnetic negative selection to yield purified CD4+ T cells. Comparison came from newly diagnosed, untreated classical Hodgkin lymphoma PBMCs. Clones were read by immunoSEQ multiplex PCR, and TCRdb kept only the in-frame ones, dropping some. Here the sample spans about 30,000 clones, 88% being singletons.

The TCR sequence derives from a human donor with classical Hodgkin lymphoma. The J gene is TRBJ2-2, the V gene TRBV4-2, with 7 bases lining up with TRBD1. Input material: CD4+ T cells from blood. Written as DNA, the CDR3 is TGTGCCAGCAGCCTTGACAGGGCCGGGGAGCTGTTTTTT. Protein: CASSLDRAGELFF.